Following are 11 T cell receptor beta chains from one sample sequenced in a study of shared clonotypes between healthy human individuals. Assay used: immunoSEQ multiplex PCR; TCRdb lists only in-frame clones, some missing. The sample includes around 200,000 clones, roughly 70% of them seen just once. Sequencing was carried out using memory CD4+ T cells sorted from blood. Indicated subset: CD45RA-negative fraction. The source of these receptors is a man younger than 45 in good health.

CDR3 DNA: TGTGCCAGCAGTGAAGCGGGAGAGAACACCGGGGAGCTGTTTTTT. Its translation is CASSEAGENTGELFF. The chain combines TRBV2 with TRBJ2-2; D possibly corresponds to TRBD2 (5 bases). V lost 0 bases, J lost 1 base, and 6 bases lay in between. This CDR3 is built from 15 residues. CDR1 is SNHLY, CDR2 FYNNEI, per germline.

This chain links TRBV18 with TRBJ2-2, with TRBD1 matching 10 bases. With V trimmed by 1 base and J by 2 bases, 4 bases remained unmatched. The germline CDR1 and CDR2 sequences are KGHSH and LQKENI. The CDR3 has 17 residues. The CDR3 region has the DNA TGTGCCAGCTCACCACGGGAGACAGGGGGCAACACCGGGGAGCTGTTTTTT. Encoded protein: CASSPRETGGNTGELFF.

The gene calls are TRBV9 and TRBJ2-5; 10 bases match TRBD2. Germline V gives CDR1 SGDLS, CDR2 YYNGEE. This CDR3 is 15 amino acids long. V lost 0 bases and J lost 5; bases outside the gene matches: 4. The CDR3 nucleotides are TGTGCCAGCAGCGTAGGTCCTAGCGGGGGTGAGACCCAGTACTTC. Translating gives CASSVGPSGGETQYF.

This clone showed up just once. The chain combines TRBV5-5 with TRBJ2-5; 8 bases map to TRBD2. Trimming removed 2 bases from V and 1 base from J; junction bases left unmatched: 10. Looked up from germline, CDR1 is SGHKS and CDR2 is YYEKEE (reference sequence). The CDR3 runs to 17 residues. The CDR3: CASSFTGGGRTQETQYF. The DNA of the CDR3 is TGTGCCAGCAGCTTTACGGGGGGCGGGAGGACCCAAGAGACCCAGTACTTC.

This clone has only one observation. The chain has TRBV10-1 and TRBJ1-4; no definite D call. Per the germline V gene, CDR1 is WNHNN and CDR2 is SYGVQD (reference sequence). CDR3 length equals 14 residues. The V end was cut by 2 bases, the J end by 0 bases, with 4 bases between. This CDR3 is CASSEDATNEKLFF. The CDR3 region has the DNA TGCGCCAGCAGTGAGGATGCAACTAATGAAAAACTGTTTTTT.

A few counts support this clone. DNA for the CDR3: TGTGCCAGCAGCTTAGTAAGCGGGGGGAATGTCTACGAGCAGTACTTC. This encodes CASSLVSGGNVYEQYF. J is TRBJ2-7 and V is TRBV5-5, with TRBD2 identical over 9 bases. Germline lookup yields CDR1 SGHKS and CDR2 YYEKEE (reference sequence). J gave up 3 bases and V 2 bases, and 9 bases lay outside the gene matches. The CDR3 loop spans 16 amino acids.

The chain joins TRBV7-9 to TRBJ2-3; TRBD2 aligns across 13 bases. V lost 6 bases, J lost 7 bases, and 7 bases stayed unmatched. Per germline, CDR1 SEHNR and CDR2 FQNEAQ (reference sequence). The CDR3 has 15 amino acids. The CDR3, as DNA: TGTGCCAGCAGATCCGGGACTAGCGGGACATATACGCAGTATTTT. This encodes CASRSGTSGTYTQYF.

The CDR3, as DNA: TGTGCCAGCAGCGTAGCCCCTCCGGGGGGTAGGAGCAATCAGCCCCAGCATTTT. Protein product: CASSVAPPGGRSNQPQHF. The chain joins TRBV9 to TRBJ1-5; tentatively, D is TRBD1 (5 bases). The CDR3 runs 18 residues. Germline values: CDR1 SGDLS, CDR2 YYNGEE. Trimming stripped 0 bases from V and 1 base from J, with 17 bases between.

The sample holds a few counts of this clone. J is TRBJ2-7 and V is TRBV4-3, with TRBD2 as a possible D gene (5 bases). Germline V gene sequence: CDR1 LGHNA, CDR2 YSLEER. V was pared by 3 bases and J by 2 bases, with 11 bases between. CDR3 size: 14 residues. In nucleotides, the CDR3 is TGCGCCAGCAGCCAGAAGCGGAACACCTACGAGCAGTACTTC. It translates to CASSQKRNTYEQYF.

V and J are TRBV11-3 and TRBJ2-7; D not resolved. The CDR3 length is 13 residues. From germline, CDR1 is SGHNT and CDR2 YENEEA. Trimming shortened V by 1 base and J by 8 bases, and 12 bases separated the two germline ends. CDR3 amino acids: CASSLGGFSQQYF. CDR3 sequence (DNA): TGTGCCAGCAGCTTAGGGGGTTTCAGCCAGCAGTACTTC.

The chain uses TRBV7-8 and TRBJ2-5, with D perhaps matching TRBD2 (6 bases). Trimming took 2 bases from V and 7 from J, leaving 14 bases between them. This CDR3 contains 14 residues. CDR1 is SGHVS and CDR2 is FQNEAQ in the germline V gene. CDR3 sequence (DNA): TGTGCCAGCAGCTTAAACGCGGGAACGGGGACCCAGTACTTC. Its protein product is CASSLNAGTGTQYF. Full variable domain (rest looked up from reference TRBV7-8 and TRBJ2-5): GAGVSQSPRYKVAKRGQDVALRCDPISGHVSLFWYQQALGQGPEFLTYFQNEAQLDKSGLPSDRFFAERPEGSVSTLKIQRTQQEDSAVYLCASSLNAGTGTQYFGPGTRLLVL.